This TCR beta chain originates from a study of technical replicates of blood from a few donors. Profiling relied on immunoSEQ multiplex PCR, and the TCRdb table lists in-frame clones only, not all of them. The sample lists roughly 13,000 clones; roughly 80% were seen once. CDR3 size: 15 residues. Looked up from germline, CDR1 is SGHRS and CDR2 is YFSETQ. Trimming took 2 bases from V and 3 from J; bases not matched to a gene: 5. The receptor was isolated from a human donor in good health. The genes are TRBV5-1 and TRBJ2-7; TRBD1 aligns across 10 bases. Sequenced material: PBMCs. The CDR3 region has the DNA TGCGCCAGCAGCTTACTGACAGGGGGCAACTACGAGCAGTACTTC. This translates into CASSLLTGGNYEQYF.